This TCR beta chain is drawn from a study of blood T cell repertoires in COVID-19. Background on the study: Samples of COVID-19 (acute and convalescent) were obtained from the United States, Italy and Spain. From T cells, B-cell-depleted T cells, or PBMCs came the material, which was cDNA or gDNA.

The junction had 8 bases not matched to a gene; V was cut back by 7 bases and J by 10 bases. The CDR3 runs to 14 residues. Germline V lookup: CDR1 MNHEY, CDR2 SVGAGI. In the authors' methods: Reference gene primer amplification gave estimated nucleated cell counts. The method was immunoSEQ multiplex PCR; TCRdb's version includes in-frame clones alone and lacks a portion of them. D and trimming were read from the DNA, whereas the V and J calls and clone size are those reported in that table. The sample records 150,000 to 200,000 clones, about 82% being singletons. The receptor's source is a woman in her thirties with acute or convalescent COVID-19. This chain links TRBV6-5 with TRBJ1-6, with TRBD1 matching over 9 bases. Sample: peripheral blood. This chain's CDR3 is CASTEGQGYSPLHF. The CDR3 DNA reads TGTGCCAGCACGGAGGGACAGGGTTACTCACCCCTCCACTTT.